This T cell receptor beta chain was recorded in a study of blood T cell repertoires in COVID-19. There are a few counts of this clone. Two negative PCRs, clearance, or symptom resolution were required of recovered Cohort 3 donors. Germline V lookup: CDR1 SGHNT, CDR2 YYREEE (reference sequence). The V gene end was trimmed by 1 base and the J gene end by 5 bases; junction bases not matched to a gene: 5. This CDR3 has 15 residues. As originally analysed: The assay estimated nucleated cells by amplifying reference gene primers. Using immunoSEQ multiplex PCR, the repertoire was profiled, and TCRdb retains in-frame clones only, with some absent. The D gene and trimming were derived from the DNA, and the V and J assignments and clone size from that table. The data show more than 250,000 clones, roughly nine tenths seen once.

V and J are TRBV5-4 and TRBJ2-5; the match to TRBD2 covers 10 bases. The sequencing input was PBMCs or T cells enriched from blood (not recorded which). The clonotype originates from a woman aged 25 to 39 who had recovered from COVID-19. Written as DNA, the CDR3 is TGTGCCAGCAGCTTGAAGCGGGAGGGCCGTGAGACCCAGTACTTC. Translating gives CASSLKREGRETQYF. Filled out from reference TRBV5-4 and TRBJ2-5, the complete variable domain reads ETGVTQSPTHLIKTRGQQVTLRCSSQSGHNTVSWYQQALGQGPQFIFQYYREEENGRGNFPPRFSGLQFPNYSSELNVNALELDDSALYLCASSLKREGRETQYFGPGTRLLVL.